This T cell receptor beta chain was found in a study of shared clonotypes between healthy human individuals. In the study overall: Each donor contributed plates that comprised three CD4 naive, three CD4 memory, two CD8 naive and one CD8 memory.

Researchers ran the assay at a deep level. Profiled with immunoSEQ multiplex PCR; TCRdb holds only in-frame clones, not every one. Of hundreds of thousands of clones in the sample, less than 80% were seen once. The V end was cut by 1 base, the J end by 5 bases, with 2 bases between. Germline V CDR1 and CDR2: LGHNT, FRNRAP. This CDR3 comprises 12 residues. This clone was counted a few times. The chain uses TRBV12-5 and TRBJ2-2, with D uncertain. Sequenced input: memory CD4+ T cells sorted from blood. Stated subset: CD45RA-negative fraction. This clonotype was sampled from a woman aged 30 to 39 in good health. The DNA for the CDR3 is TGTGCTAGTGGTTTGGAAACCGGGGAGCTGTTTTTT. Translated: CASGLETGELFF.